This T cell receptor beta chain derives from a study of blood T cells in healthy people across ages. Germline V gene lookup returns CDR1 SGHTA and CDR2 FQGNSA. There are 13 residues in the CDR3. V dropped 7 bases and J dropped 5 bases, with 14 bases sitting between them. Next came a second PCR, run for about 7 to 12 cycles, which used a sample-barcoded 5' primer along with a J-beta primer mix. TCRdb re-derived calls from the 5' RACE reads in MiXCR, one entry per CDR3 protein. The repertoire holds 1.5 million to 2 million distinct CDR3 sequences, with around half as singletons. Many counts were recorded for this clonotype.

The chain joins TRBV7-2 to TRBJ2-5; D possibly corresponds to TRBD1 (6 bases). The receptor comes from a woman aged 40-49 years in good health. The material sequenced was blood. CDR3 region: CASTRGGGETQYF. CDR3 DNA: TGTGCCAGCACCCGAGGGGGTGGCGAGACCCAGTACTTC.